The source of this TCR beta chain is a study of T cell repertoires in cytomegalovirus infection. Study-wide context: CMV infection plus the matching HLA type was flagged by public TCR beta signatures. Study findings and constraints: Cumulated frequencies of public TCR beta families served to identify carriers of CMV plus the relevant HLA. CMV-specific HLA-C-restricted TCR beta clonotypes dominated the ex vivo response.

TCRdb used MiXCR to reprocess the reads, holding one entry per CDR3 protein. The data hold 55,000 to 85,000 distinct CDR3 sequences, with 4% observed a single time. This clonotype was counted ten times or more. Its antigen is not known. The sequencing input was PBMCs. The receptor was isolated from a human donor in good health (CMV status not recorded). Some clones in this sample may be carry-over from other donors' samples.

Written as DNA, the CDR3 is TGTGCCAGCAGGCAAGGTAGTGGGGCGGGTTACGAGCAGTACTTC. The encoded protein is CASRQGSGAGYEQYF. The chain carries TRBV7-2 and TRBJ2-7; D assignment may be TRBD1 or TRBD2 (5 bases each). V dropped 6 bases and J dropped 4 bases, with 19 bases sitting between them. CDR3 size: 15 residues. The germline CDR1 and CDR2 sequences are SGHTA and FQGNSA.